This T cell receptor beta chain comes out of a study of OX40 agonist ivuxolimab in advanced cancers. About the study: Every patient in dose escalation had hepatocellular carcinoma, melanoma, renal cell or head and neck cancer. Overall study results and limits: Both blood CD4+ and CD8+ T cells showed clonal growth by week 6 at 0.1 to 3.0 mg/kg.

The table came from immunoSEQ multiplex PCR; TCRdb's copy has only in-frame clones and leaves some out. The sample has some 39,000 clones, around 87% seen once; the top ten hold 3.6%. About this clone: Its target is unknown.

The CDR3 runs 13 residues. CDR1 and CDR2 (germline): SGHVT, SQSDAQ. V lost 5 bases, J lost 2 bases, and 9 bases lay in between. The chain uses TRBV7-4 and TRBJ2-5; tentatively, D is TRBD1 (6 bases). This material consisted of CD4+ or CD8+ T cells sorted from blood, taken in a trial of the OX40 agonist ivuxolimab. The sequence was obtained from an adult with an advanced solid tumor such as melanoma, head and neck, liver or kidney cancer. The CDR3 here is CASSPGQQETQYF. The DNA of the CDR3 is TGTGCCAGCAGCCCAGGACAGCAAGAGACCCAGTACTTC.